This TCR beta chain is drawn from a study of blood T cell repertoires in COVID-19. Seattle enrolled patients during active infection and tracked them longitudinally. The V gene lost 2 bases and the J gene lost 1 base, with 8 bases spanning the gap. Germline-derived CDR1 and CDR2 are MNHEY and SMNVEV (reference sequence). The CDR3 has 15 amino acids. Per the original data handling: Reference gene primer amplification in the assay estimated nucleated cell counts. Method: immunoSEQ multiplex PCR; TCRdb's copy keeps in-frame clones and lacks some. V and J calls and clone size follow that table, whereas D and trimming were derived from the DNA. The sample includes about 230,000 clones, 85% to 90% of them seen just once.

This clonotype originated in a man aged 50 to 59 with COVID-19, enrolled during active disease. The specimen was peripheral blood. The chain has TRBV27 and TRBJ2-2; no reliable D call. CDR3 nucleotides: TGTGCCAGCAGTTTACGCGGTGGGAACACCGGGGAGCTGTTTTTT. Translating gives CASSLRGGNTGELFF.